The next 15 T cell receptor beta chains were all read from a single sample in a study of Graves' ophthalmopathy and Graves' hyperthyroidism (dated by TCRdb to 2016 to 2019). Sequencing relied on an Illumina HiSeq 2000. TCR beta CDR3 regions were amplified from RNA transcripts for repertoire sequencing. HTBI primers and the Qiagen OneStep RT-PCR kit were used in a first-round RT-PCR, which was followed by a second-round multiplex PCR, size selection and purification. TCRdb redid the processing of the public reads, applying fastp at Q25 and MiXCR, and retained in-frame beta chains. Every distinct CDR3 protein forms one entry, paired with its most common genes and DNA. For this sample there are more than 1,000,000 distinct CDR3 sequences; 35% to 45% appear just once. 11% of the sample is in the top ten clones. Source material: peripheral blood or thyroid tissue (not recorded which). The receptors come from an adult man with Graves' hyperthyroidism.

V and J are TRBV7-2 and TRBJ2-5; 13 bases line up with TRBD2. The CDR3 is 16 residues long. V lost 4 bases and J lost 7; bases outside the gene matches: 9. The germline V gene encodes CDR1 SGHTA and CDR2 FQGNSA. The CDR3 DNA reads TGTGCCAGCAGCTCACGGACTAGCGGGAGCCGAGGGACCCAGTACTTC. Translated, it gives CASSSRTSGSRGTQYF.

This clonotype was seen repeatedly, ten times or more. CDR3 sequence reads: CASRTGTANQPQHF. The CDR3 nucleotides read TGTGCCAGCAGGACCGGGACAGCCAATCAGCCCCAGCATTTT. V usage is TRBV2 and J usage is TRBJ1-5, with 7 positions matching TRBD1. Per the germline V gene, CDR1 is SNHLY and CDR2 is FYNNEI. V shed 6 bases and J 3 bases; nucleotides not matched to a gene: 5. The CDR3 spans 14 residues.

This clonotype was observed a handful of times. The chain is built from TRBV6-6 and TRBJ1-1; no firm D call. Germline-derived CDR1 and CDR2 are MNHNY and SVGAGI (reference sequence). This CDR3 region has 12 residues. Trimming stripped 2 bases from V and 6 bases from J, with 7 bases between. DNA of the CDR3: TGTGCCAGCAGTTACCATGGGGCTGAAGCTTTCTTT. This codes for CASSYHGAEAFF.

This chain joins TRBV7-9 and TRBJ1-2; D perhaps matches TRBD1 (5 bases). This CDR3 comprises 14 residues. Per germline, CDR1 SEHNR and CDR2 FQNEAQ (reference sequence). V lost 4 bases, J lost 8 bases, and 17 bases lay in between. CDR3 DNA sequence: TGTGCCAGCAGCTCGGGGGGGACCTCAGGAGGCTACACCTTC. Its protein product is CASSSGGTSGGYTF.

At least ten counts were recorded for this clonotype. This rearrangement joins TRBV7-8 to TRBJ2-7, with 7 bases lining up with TRBD1. Germline CDR1 is SGHVS and CDR2 is FQNEAQ. The CDR3 length is 15 residues. V lost 0 bases and J lost 2; bases outside the gene matches: 4. The CDR3: CASSLAATGTYEQYF. The CDR3 coding sequence is TGTGCCAGCAGCTTAGCCGCGACAGGGACCTACGAGCAGTACTTC.

This clonotype was found many times. V usage is TRBV2 and J usage is TRBJ1-4; TRBD1 is a possible D gene (5 bases). The CDR3 runs to 16 residues. Trimming took 3 bases from V and 5 from J, leaving 16 bases between them. Germline V gene lookup returns CDR1 SNHLY and CDR2 FYNNEI. The CDR3 DNA reads TGTGCCAGCAGTGACCGACTGACAGTCAAGAATGAAAAACTGTTTTTT. This translates into CASSDRLTVKNEKLFF.

Ten or more counts support this clonotype. The chain combines TRBV29-1 with TRBJ1-1; the D gene is possibly TRBD1 (5 bases). This CDR3 spans 13 amino acids. V lost 3 bases, J lost 1 base, and 9 bases lay in between. From germline, CDR1 is SQVTM and CDR2 ANQGSEA. The CDR3 protein is CSVEDTRNTEAFF. Written as DNA, the CDR3 is TGCAGCGTTGAGGACACCAGGAACACTGAAGCTTTCTTT. Using reference TRBV29-1 and TRBJ1-1 for the parts outside the CDR3, the full variable domain is SAVISQKPSRDICQRGTSLTIQCQVDSQVTMMFWYRQQPGQSLTLIATANQGSEATYESGFVIDKFPISRPNLTFSTLTVSNMSPEDSSIYLCSVEDTRNTEAFFGQGTRLTVV.

The rearrangement links TRBV5-1 to TRBJ1-2; TRBD1 aligns across 7 bases. Germline loops: CDR1 SGHRS, CDR2 YFSETQ. The CDR3 sequence is 15 residues long. Trimming removed 0 bases from V and 7 bases from J; junction bases left unmatched: 9. The CDR3 reads CASSLGGRGQAGYTF. CDR3 DNA sequence: TGCGCCAGCAGCTTGGGAGGTAGGGGGCAAGCTGGCTACACCTTC.

This clonotype was seen only a few times. This chain links TRBV4-2 with TRBJ1-1; no reliable D call. The CDR3 is 15 residues long. CDR1 and CDR2 from the germline V gene are LGHNA and YNFKEQ. V lost 0 bases to trimming and J lost 1 base, with 9 bases between them. This chain's CDR3 is CASSQDHTENTEAFF. In DNA form, the CDR3 reads TGTGCCAGCAGCCAAGACCATACAGAGAACACTGAAGCTTTCTTT.

The chain joins TRBV7-8 to TRBJ1-6; D call uncertain. The CDR3 runs to 16 residues. Germline V gene lookup returns CDR1 SGHVS and CDR2 FQNEAQ. Trimming cost V 2 bases and J 1 base, with 9 bases left between them. The CDR3 protein is CASSLRPGSYNSPLHF. CDR3 coding DNA: TGTGCCAGCAGCTTACGGCCGGGGTCCTATAATTCACCCCTCCACTTT.

This clonotype came up once. This sequence joins TRBV6-5 and TRBJ2-7, with 11 bases identical to TRBD1. Losses at the gene ends were 2 bases for V and 13 bases for J; bases not matched to a gene: 7. Germline CDR1 and CDR2: MNHEY and SVGAGI. The CDR3 consists of 13 residues. CDR3 sequence: CASSYPGQGEFYF. The CDR3 bases are TGTGCCAGCAGTTACCCGGGACAGGGGGAATTCTACTTC.

On this clonotype itself: Compared with germline, one end of the junction differs, possibly owing to a read error. The rearrangement uses TRBV19 and TRBJ1-5; D perhaps matches TRBD1 (6 bases). This CDR3 spans 13 amino acids. Germline V gene sequence: CDR1 LNHDA, CDR2 SQIVND (reference sequence). CDR3 region: CACRQVSNQPQHF. Written as DNA, the CDR3 is TGTGCCTGTAGACAGGTGAGCAATCAGCCCCAGCATTTT.

This clonotype has a count of ten or more. The chain is built from TRBV7-2 and TRBJ2-7; D is unresolved. This CDR3 is built from 13 residues. Looked up from germline, CDR1 is SGHTA and CDR2 is FQGNSA. V lost 2 bases to trimming and J lost 5 bases, with 10 bases between them. CDR3 loop: CASSLWDRDEQYF. DNA of the CDR3: TGTGCCAGCAGCTTATGGGATCGGGACGAGCAGTACTTC.

The V gene is TRBV7-9, the J gene TRBJ2-3; no firm D call. V lost 6 bases and J lost 6, with 13 bases in between. CDR1 is SEHNR and CDR2 is FQNEAQ in the germline V gene (reference sequence). This CDR3 has 13 residues. CDR3 in DNA: TGTGCCAGCAGTGAACCGGATGCGGATACGCAGTATTTT. Protein product: CASSEPDADTQYF.

The rearrangement uses TRBV10-3 and TRBJ2-7, with D possibly matching TRBD1 (5 bases). Germline loops: CDR1 ENHRY, CDR2 SYGVKD. The V end was cut by 2 bases, the J end by 4 bases, with 9 bases between. This CDR3 region has 13 residues. Here the CDR3 DNA reads TGTGCCATCAGTGAGATGGGGCTTTACGAGCAGTACTTC. This gives the protein CAISEMGLYEQYF.